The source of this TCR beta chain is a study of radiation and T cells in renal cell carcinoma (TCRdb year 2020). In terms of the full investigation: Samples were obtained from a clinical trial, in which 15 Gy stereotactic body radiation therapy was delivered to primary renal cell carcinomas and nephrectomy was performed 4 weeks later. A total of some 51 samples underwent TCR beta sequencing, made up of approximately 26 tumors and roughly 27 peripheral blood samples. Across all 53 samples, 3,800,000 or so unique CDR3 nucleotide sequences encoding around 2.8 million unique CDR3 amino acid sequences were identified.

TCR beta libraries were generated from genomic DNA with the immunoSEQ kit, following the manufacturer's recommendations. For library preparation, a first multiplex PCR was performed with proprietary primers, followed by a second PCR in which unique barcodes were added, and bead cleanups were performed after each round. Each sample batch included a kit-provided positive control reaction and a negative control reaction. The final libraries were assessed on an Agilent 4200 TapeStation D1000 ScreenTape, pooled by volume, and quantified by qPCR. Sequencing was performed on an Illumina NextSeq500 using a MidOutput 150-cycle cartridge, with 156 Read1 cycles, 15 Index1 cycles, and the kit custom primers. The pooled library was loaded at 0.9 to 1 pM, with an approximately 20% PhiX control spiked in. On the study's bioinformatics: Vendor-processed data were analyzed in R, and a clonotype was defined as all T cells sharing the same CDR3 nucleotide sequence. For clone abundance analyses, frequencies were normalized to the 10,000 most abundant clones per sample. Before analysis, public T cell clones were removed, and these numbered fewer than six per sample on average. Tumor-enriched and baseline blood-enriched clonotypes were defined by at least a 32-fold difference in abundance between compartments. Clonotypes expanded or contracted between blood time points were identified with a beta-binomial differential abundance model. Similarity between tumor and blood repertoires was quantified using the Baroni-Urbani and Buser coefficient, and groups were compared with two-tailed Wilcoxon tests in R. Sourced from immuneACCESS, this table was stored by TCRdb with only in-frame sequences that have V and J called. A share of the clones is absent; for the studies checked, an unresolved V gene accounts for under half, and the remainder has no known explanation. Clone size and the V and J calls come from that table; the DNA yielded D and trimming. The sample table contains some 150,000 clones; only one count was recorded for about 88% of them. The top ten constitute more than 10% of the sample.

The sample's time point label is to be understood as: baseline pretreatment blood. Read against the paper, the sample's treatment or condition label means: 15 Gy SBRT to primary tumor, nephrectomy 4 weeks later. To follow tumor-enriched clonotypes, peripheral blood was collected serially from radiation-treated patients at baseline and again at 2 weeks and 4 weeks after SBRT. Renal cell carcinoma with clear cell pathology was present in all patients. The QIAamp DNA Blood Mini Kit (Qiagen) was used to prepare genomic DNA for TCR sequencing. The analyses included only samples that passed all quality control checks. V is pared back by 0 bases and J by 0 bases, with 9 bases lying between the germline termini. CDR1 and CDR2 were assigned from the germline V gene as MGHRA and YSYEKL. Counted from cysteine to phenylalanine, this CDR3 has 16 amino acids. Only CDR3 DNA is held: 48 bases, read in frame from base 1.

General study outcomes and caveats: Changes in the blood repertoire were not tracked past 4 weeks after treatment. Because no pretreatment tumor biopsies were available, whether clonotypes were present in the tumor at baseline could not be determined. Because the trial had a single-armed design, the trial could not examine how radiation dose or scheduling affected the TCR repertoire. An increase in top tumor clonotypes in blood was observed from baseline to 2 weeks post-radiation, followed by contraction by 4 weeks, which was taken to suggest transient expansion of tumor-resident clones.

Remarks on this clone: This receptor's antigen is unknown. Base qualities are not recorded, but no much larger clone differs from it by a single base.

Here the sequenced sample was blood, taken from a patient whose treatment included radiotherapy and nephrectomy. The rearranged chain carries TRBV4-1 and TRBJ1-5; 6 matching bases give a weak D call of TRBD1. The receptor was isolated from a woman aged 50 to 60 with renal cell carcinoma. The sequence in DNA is TGCGCCAGCAGCCAAGAAGGGGGATATAGCAATCAGCCCCAGCATTTT. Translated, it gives CASSQEGGYSNQPQHF.